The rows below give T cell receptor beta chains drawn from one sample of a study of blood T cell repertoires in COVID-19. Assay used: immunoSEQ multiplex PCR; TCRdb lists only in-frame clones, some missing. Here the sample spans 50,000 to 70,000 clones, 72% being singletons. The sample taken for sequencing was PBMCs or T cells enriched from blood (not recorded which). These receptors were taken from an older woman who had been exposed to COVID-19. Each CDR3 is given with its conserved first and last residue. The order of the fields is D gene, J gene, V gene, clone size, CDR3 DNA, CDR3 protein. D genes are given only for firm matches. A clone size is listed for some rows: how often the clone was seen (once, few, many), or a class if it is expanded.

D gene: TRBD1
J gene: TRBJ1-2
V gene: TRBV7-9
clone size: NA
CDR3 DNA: TGTGCCAGCACCTCGTGGACAGGGGCGGCAGTTGGATTTGGCTACACCTTC
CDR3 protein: CASTSWTGAAVGFGYTF

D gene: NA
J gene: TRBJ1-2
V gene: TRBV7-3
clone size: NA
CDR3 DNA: TGTGCCAGCAGCCCCCGGGTCGGAGGGGCCTCTTACAACTATGGCTACACCTTC
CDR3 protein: CASSPRVGGASYNYGYTF

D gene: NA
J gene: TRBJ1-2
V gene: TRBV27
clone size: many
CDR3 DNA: TGTGCCAGCAGTTTATCGGAGGGTAGCGGCTACACCTTC
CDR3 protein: CASSLSEGSGYTF

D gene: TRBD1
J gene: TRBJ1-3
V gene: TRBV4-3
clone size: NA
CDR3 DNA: TGCGCCAGCAGCCACCTACTACAGGGGGAAGCTGGAAACACCATATATTTT
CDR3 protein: CASSHLLQGEAGNTIYF

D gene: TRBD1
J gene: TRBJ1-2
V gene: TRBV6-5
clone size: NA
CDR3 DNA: TGTGCCAGCAGTTTGACAGGGGAAAGTGGCTACACCTTC
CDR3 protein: CASSLTGESGYTF

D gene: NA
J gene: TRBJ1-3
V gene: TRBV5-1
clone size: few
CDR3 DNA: TGCGCCAGCAGCTTTGTAGGCGGAGACTCTGGAAACACCATATATTTT
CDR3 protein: CASSFVGGDSGNTIYF

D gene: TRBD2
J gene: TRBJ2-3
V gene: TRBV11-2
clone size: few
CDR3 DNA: TGTGCCAGCAGCTTAGCGGGGGGTAGCACAGATACGCAGTATTTT
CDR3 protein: CASSLAGGSTDTQYF

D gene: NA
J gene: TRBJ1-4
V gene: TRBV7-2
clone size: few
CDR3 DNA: TGTGCCAGCAGCTCCCTTGACTCAAAACTGTTTTTT
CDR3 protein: CASSSLDSKLFF

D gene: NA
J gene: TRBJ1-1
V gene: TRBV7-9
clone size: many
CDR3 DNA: TGTGCCAGCAGCCCCCGGGACTTGTCCAACACTGAAGCTTTCTTT
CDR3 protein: CASSPRDLSNTEAFF

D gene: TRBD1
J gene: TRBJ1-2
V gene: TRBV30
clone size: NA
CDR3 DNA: TGTGCCTGGATCCCGACAGGGTCTAACTATGGCTACACCTTC
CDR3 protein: CAWIPTGSNYGYTF

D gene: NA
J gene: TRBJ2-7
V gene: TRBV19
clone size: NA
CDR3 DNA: TGTGCCACTGCCACCCGGACGGGGGAGCAGTACTTC
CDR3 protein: CATATRTGEQYF

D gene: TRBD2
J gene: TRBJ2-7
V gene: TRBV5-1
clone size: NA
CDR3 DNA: TGCGCCAGCAGGGGAAACCTGGGAGTTCTAGCGGGAGGCGAGCAGTACTTC
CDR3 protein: CASRGNLGVLAGGEQYF

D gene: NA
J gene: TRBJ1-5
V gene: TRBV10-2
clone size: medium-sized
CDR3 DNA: TGCGCCAGCAGTGAGCCAAATCAGCCCCAGCATTTT
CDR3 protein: CASSEPNQPQHF

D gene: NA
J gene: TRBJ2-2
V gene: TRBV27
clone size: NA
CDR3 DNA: TGTGCCAGCAGCACCGGTGACACCGGGGAGCTGTTTTTT
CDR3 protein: CASSTGDTGELFF

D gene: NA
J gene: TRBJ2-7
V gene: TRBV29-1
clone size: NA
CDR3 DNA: TGCAGCGTTAGGGGGACGACGGTTTACGAGCAGTACTTC
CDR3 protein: CSVRGTTVYEQYF

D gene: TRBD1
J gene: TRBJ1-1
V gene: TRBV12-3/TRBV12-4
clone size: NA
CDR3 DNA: TGTGCCAGCAGTCCCGGACAGGTTGGTGAAGCTTTCTTT
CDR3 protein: CASSPGQVGEAFF

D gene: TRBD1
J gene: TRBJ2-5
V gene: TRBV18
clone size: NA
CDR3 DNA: TGTGCCAGCTCACCGAGAGGGACAGAGGCGACCCAGTACTTC
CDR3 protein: CASSPRGTEATQYF

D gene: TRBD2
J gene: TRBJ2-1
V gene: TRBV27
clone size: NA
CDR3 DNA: TGTGCCAGCAAGACTAGCGAGATCAATGAGCAGTTCTTC
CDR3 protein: CASKTSEINEQFF

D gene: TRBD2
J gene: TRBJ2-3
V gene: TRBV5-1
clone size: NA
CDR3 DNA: TGCGCCAGCAGCCGCGAGGTACTAGCGGCGAGCGCAGATACGCAGTATTTT
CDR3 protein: CASSREVLAASADTQYF

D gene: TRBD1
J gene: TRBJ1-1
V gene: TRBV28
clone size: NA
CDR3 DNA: TGTGCCAGCAGGGAGACTACAGGGGCGGGAGCTTTCTTT
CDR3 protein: CASRETTGAGAFF

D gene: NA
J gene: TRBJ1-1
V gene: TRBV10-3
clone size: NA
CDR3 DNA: TGTGCCATCAGCCTGACAAACTCGAACACTGAAGCTTTCTTT
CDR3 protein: CAISLTNSNTEAFF

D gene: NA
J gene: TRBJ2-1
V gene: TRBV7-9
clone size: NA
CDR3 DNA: TGTGCCAGCAGCCTGCCCCTAGTTGGTCGCCACAATGAGCAGTTCTTC
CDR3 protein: CASSLPLVGRHNEQFF

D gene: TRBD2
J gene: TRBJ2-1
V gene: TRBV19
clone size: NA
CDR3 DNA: TGTGCCAGTAGTATGGGGGGGGGTGCCCTCATCACCAATGAGCAGTTCTTC
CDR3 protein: CASSMGGGALITNEQFF

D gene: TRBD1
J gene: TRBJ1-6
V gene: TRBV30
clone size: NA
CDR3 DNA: TGTGCCTTAAGGGTGGGGACAGCGAATTCACCCCTCCACTTT
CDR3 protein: CALRVGTANSPLHF

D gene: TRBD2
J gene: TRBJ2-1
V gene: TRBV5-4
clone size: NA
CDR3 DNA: TGTGCCAGCAGCTTAGAAGCGGGGGGAAGGAATGAGCAGTTCTTC
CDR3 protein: CASSLEAGGRNEQFF

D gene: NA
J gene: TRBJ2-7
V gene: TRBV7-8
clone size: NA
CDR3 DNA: TGTGCCAGCAGCTTAGCGCGGCCCTCCTACGAGCAGTACTTC
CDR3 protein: CASSLARPSYEQYF

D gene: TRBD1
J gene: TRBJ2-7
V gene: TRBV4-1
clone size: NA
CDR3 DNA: TGCGCCAGCAGCCAAGATGACAGGGGGCTGCACGAGCAGTACTTC
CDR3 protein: CASSQDDRGLHEQYF

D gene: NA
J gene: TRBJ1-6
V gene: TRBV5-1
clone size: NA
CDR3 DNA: TGCGCCAGCAGCTTGGACCCCAGCTCCTATAATTCACCCCTCCACTTT
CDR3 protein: CASSLDPSSYNSPLHF

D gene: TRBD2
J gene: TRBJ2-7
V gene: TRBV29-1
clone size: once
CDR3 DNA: TGCAGCGTTGATCAAACGGGAGGTAACTACGAGCAGTACTTC
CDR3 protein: CSVDQTGGNYEQYF

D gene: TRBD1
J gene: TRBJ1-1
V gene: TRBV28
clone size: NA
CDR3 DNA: TGTGCCAGCAGTCCCCGACAGGGGAGGAACACTGAAGCTTTCTTT
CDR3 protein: CASSPRQGRNTEAFF

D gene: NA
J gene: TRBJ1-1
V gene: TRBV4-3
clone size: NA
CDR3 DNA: TGCGCCAGCAGCCAATTATCGGTGGACACTGAAGCTTTCTTT
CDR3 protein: CASSQLSVDTEAFF

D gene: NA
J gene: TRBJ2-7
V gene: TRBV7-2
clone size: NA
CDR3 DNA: TGTGCCAGCAGCTTAGGCCCCAAGGGGGAGCAGTACTTC
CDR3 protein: CASSLGPKGEQYF

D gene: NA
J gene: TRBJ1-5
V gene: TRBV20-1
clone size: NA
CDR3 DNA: TGCAGTGCTAGTCCACGCGCGGGGGGGCTACGAGAGCCCCAGCATTTT
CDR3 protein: CSASPRAGGLREPQHF

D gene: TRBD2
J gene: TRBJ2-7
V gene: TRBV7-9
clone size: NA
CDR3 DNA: TGTGCCAGCAGCTTATATGAGGGACTAGCGGGAGTCGGCGACGAGCAGTACTTC
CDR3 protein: CASSLYEGLAGVGDEQYF

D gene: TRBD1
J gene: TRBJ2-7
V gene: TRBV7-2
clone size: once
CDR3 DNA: TGTGCCAGCAGCCCCGCGGGACAGGGCGTCAAGCAGTACTTC
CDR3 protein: CASSPAGQGVKQYF

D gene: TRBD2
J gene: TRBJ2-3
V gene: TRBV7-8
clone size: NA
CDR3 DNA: TGTGCCAGCAGCTCCAAGGGACTAGTGAGCACAGATACGCAGTATTTT
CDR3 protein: CASSSKGLVSTDTQYF

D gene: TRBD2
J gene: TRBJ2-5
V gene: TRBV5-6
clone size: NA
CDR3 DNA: TGTGCCAGCAGCTTGGGACTAGCAGGGGAGACCCAGTACTTC
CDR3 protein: CASSLGLAGETQYF

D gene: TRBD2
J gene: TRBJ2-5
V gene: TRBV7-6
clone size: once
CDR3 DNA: TGTGCCAGCAGCTACATCGCTAGCGGGGGGGCGGAGACCCAGTACTTC
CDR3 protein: CASSYIASGGAETQYF

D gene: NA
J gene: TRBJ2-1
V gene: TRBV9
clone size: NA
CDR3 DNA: TGTGCCAGCAGCGCCGGGACAACGGGTAATGAGCAGTTCTTC
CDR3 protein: CASSAGTTGNEQFF

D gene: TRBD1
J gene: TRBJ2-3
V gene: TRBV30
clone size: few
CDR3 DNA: TGTGCCTGGAGTGGGACAGGCGGAGATACGCAGTATTTT
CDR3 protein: CAWSGTGGDTQYF

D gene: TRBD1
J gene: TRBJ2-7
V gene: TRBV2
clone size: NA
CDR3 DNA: TGTGCCAGCAGCGGCCAAAGAGGGACAGGGATTCGGAAGTACTTC
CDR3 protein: CASSGQRGTGIRKYF

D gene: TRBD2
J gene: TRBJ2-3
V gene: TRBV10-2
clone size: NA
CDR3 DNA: TGCGCCAGCAGTGTTAGCGGGGGCGCAGATACGCAGTATTTT
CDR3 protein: CASSVSGGADTQYF

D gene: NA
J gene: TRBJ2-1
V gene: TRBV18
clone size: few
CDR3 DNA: TGTGCCAGCTCAGTGGGTGCCTCAGGCGAGCAGTTCTTC
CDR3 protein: CASSVGASGEQFF

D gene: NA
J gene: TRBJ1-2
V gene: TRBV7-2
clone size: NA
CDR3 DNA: TGTGCCAGCATCAAGCAGGGGTATGGCTACACCTTC
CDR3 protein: CASIKQGYGYTF

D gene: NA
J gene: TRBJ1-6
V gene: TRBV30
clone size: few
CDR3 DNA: TGTGCCTGGAAGGTCGAGGGGGAGAATAATTCACCCCTCCACTTT
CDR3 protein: CAWKVEGENNSPLHF

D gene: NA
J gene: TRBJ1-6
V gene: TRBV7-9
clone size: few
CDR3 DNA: TGTGCCAGCAGCTTTGACAGAAATTCACCCCTCCACTTT
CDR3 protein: CASSFDRNSPLHF

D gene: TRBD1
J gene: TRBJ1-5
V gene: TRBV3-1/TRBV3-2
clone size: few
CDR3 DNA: TGTGCCAGCAGCCACGGGACAGGGACGGGCAATCAGCCCCAGCATTTT
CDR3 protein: CASSHGTGTGNQPQHF

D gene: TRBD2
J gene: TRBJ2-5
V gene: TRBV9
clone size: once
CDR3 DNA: TGTGCCCGCGGGAGGGGGGGCGAAGAGACCCAGTACTTC
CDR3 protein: CARGRGGEETQYF